The entry below describes one T cell receptor (beta chain). These data come from a study of blood T cell repertoires in COVID-19. About the study: Spain, Italy and the United States supplied samples that represented acute and convalescent COVID-19. The cDNA or gDNA used as material had been derived from T cells, B-cell-depleted T cells, or PBMCs.

Clinical history reported by participants formed the basis on which cohorts were assigned. This CDR3 region has 15 residues. Trimming left V 3 bases short and J 4 bases short, with 10 bases between. Germline CDR1 reads SGHTA; CDR2 reads FQGNSA. TCRdb's copy holds only in-frame clones and misses some; the assay was immunoSEQ multiplex PCR. Of about 250,000 clones listed, 70% to 90% are singletons. The TCR originated in a man aged 35-49 years who had recovered from COVID-19. Sequenced: PBMCs or T cells enriched from blood (not recorded which). The chain links TRBV7-2 to TRBJ1-6; D possibly corresponds to TRBD1 (6 bases). Here the CDR3 DNA reads TGTGCCAGCAGCTTGGGGACACCATATAATTCACCCCTCCACTTT. The encoded protein is CASSLGTPYNSPLHF.